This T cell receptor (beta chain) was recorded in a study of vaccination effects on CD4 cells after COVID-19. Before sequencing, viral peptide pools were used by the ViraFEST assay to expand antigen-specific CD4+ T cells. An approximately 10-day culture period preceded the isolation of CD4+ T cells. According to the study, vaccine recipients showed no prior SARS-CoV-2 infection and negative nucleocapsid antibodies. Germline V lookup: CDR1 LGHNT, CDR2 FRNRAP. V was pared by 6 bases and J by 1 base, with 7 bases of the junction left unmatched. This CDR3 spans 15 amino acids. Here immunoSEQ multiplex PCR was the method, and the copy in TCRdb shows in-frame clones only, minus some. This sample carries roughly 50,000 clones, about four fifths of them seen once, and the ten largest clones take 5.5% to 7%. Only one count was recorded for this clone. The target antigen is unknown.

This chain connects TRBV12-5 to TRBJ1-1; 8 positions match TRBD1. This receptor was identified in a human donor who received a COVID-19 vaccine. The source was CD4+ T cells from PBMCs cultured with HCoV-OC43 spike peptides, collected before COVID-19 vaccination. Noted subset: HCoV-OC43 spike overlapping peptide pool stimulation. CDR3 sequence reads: CASGSGQGANTEAFF. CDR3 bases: TGTGCTAGTGGATCCGGTCAGGGGGCGAACACTGAAGCTTTCTTT.